This T cell receptor beta chain was recorded in a study of identifying expanded T cells in peripheral blood. Whole-study results and caveats: Clone count variance between roughly 2-week samples rose with total template count. Technical replicates showed about 1.1 changed clones; around two weeks roughly 16; four weeks 19.

Sequencing used immunoSEQ multiplex PCR; TCRdb keeps in-frame clones, though not all of them. The sample has more than 70,000 clones, approximately 83% seen once. In the case of this clone: Its antigen is unknown.

The material sequenced was blood. This clonotype originated in a person aged 18 to 75 in good health.

CDR3 DNA: TGCGCCAGCAGCCAAGATGCACCCAGGGAGGGCGAAAAACTGTTTTTT. Its translation is CASSQDAPREGEKLFF. The V gene is TRBV4-3, the J gene TRBJ1-4; weak D call: TRBD1 (5 bases). Germline CDR1 is LGHNA and CDR2 is YSLEER. V shed 0 bases and J shed 8 bases, with 16 bases lying between them. The CDR3 runs to 16 residues.